These 12 T cell receptor beta chains were sequenced from one sample in a study of cytomegalovirus exposure and HLA in healthy donors. Sequencing was performed with immunoSEQ multiplex PCR; in TCRdb, only in-frame clones are kept and a portion is missing. The profile covers some 45,000 clones, with roughly 94% appearing a single time and about 7.8% taken by the ten largest. The sequencing sample was made of PBMCs. The origin of the receptors is a woman between 18 and 30 years old in good health and CMV-seropositive.

The chain is built from TRBV7-3 and TRBJ2-3, with 13 bases aligning to TRBD2. The trim removed 5 bases at V and 2 bases at J, leaving 10 bases unmatched. The CDR3 covers 18 residues. The germline CDR1 and CDR2 sequences are SGHTA and FQGTGA. The chain's CDR3 is CASSVLGGTSGITDTQYF. The CDR3 nucleotides read TGTGCCAGCAGCGTCCTGGGGGGGACTAGCGGGATCACAGATACGCAGTATTTT.

The J gene is TRBJ1-2, the V gene TRBV19; 8 bases are a match to TRBD1. Germline trimming cut 6 bases from V and 4 bases from J; bases unmatched to any gene: 7. The CDR3 contains 14 residues. Germline CDR1 LNHDA, CDR2 SQIVND (reference sequence). The CDR3 loop is CASSDRGSGYGYTF. CDR3 sequence (DNA): TGTGCCAGTAGCGACAGGGGATCTGGCTATGGCTACACCTTC.

The CDR3 sequence is CAWSAPGTGTYYGYTF. DNA of the CDR3: TGTGCCTGGAGTGCCCCCGGGACAGGGACTTACTATGGCTACACCTTC. The chain is built from TRBV30 and TRBJ1-2; 9 bases align to TRBD1. Germline-derived CDR1 and CDR2 are GTSNPN and SVGIG (reference sequence). V trimming: 1 base; J trimming: 3 bases; junction bases outside the gene matches: 9. This CDR3 has 16 residues. Combining the CDR3 with reference TRBV30 and TRBJ1-2 gives the whole variable domain SQTIHQWPATLVQPVGSPLSLECTVEGTSNPNLYWYRQAAGRGLQLLFYSVGIGQISSEVPQNLSASRPQDRQFILSSKKLLLSDSGFYLCAWSAPGTGTYYGYTFGSGTRLTVV.

The gene calls are TRBV23-1 and TRBJ2-7, with a weak D call TRBD2 (6 bases). TRBV23-1 qualifies as an ORF whose function is uncertain. The germline V and J ends were trimmed by 0 bases and 7 bases, with 13 bases remaining between them. The CDR3 length is 14 residues. CDR3 in amino acids: CASSQSGTRGEQYF. The CDR3 bases are TGCGCCAGCAGTCAATCCGGGACCCGGGGGGAGCAGTACTTC.

The sample holds one count of this clone. The chain joins TRBV27 to TRBJ1-4; 8 bases are shared with TRBD1. The CDR3 covers 17 residues. Germline values: CDR1 MNHEY, CDR2 SMNVEV (reference sequence). J gave up 0 bases and V 4 bases, and 7 bases lay outside the gene matches. CDR3 in amino acids: CASSSQQGVATNEKLFF. CDR3 DNA sequence: TGTGCCAGCAGTTCCCAACAGGGGGTCGCAACTAATGAAAAACTGTTTTTT.

The chain couples TRBV11-3 to TRBJ2-1; tentative D call: TRBD2 (6 bases). Germline assignment: CDR1 SGHNT and CDR2 YENEEA. The germline V and J ends were trimmed by 3 bases and 7 bases, with 19 bases remaining between them. The CDR3 has 16 residues. CDR3 sequence: CASSFSGAWRENEQFF. The CDR3 nucleotides read TGTGCCAGCAGCTTCTCCGGGGCCTGGAGGGAAAATGAGCAGTTCTTC.

The J gene is TRBJ1-1, the V gene TRBV19, with D possibly being TRBD1 (6 bases). The CDR3 consists of 12 residues. Germline lookup yields CDR1 LNHDA and CDR2 SQIVND (reference sequence). Trimming took off 6 bases at V and 8 bases at J, with 13 bases between the two ends. The CDR3 coding sequence is TGTGCCAGTAGCCCAACAGGGATGGAAGCTTTCTTT. It specifies CASSPTGMEAFF.

The V call is TRBV28, the J call TRBJ2-7; tentatively, D is TRBD2 (6 bases). The CDR3 spans 17 residues. Between the trimmed V and J ends, which lost 5 bases and 4 bases, there was a span of 24 bases. Germline CDR1 is MDHEN and CDR2 is SYDVKM. CDR3 residues: CASSGTPGGDTWYEQYF. CDR3 nucleotides: TGTGCCAGCAGTGGGACTCCCGGGGGAGACACATGGTACGAGCAGTACTTC.

V is TRBV21-1 and J is TRBJ2-7; the listed D gene, TRBD1, was not tested against the DNA. TRBV21-1 is a pseudogene locus. The CDR3 extends over 16 amino acids. For the CDR3, the DNA is TGTGCCAGCAGTTCCCCCGGGACACCTAGGTCCCCTCAGCAGTACTTC. Amino acid sequence: CASSSPGTPRSPQQYF.

The chain uses TRBV28 and TRBJ2-1; D is perhaps TRBD2 (6 bases). Germline V lookup: CDR1 MDHEN, CDR2 SYDVKM. This CDR3 is built from 16 residues. V was trimmed by 5 bases and J by 0 bases, leaving 14 bases between them. The CDR3 loop is CASSSNPGVSYNEQFF. The CDR3 DNA sequence: TGTGCCAGCAGTAGCAACCCGGGGGTCTCCTACAATGAGCAGTTCTTC.

This chain uses TRBV28 with TRBJ2-7, with D perhaps matching TRBD2 (7 bases). V was clipped by 7 bases and J by 3 bases, with 19 bases between them. The V gene's germline CDR1 is MDHEN and CDR2 SYDVKM. There are 15 residues in the CDR3. CDR3 residues: CASTPGASGLYEQYF. The CDR3 DNA sequence: TGTGCCAGCACCCCGGGGGCTAGCGGCCTCTACGAGCAGTACTTC.

The V gene is TRBV5-4, the J gene TRBJ2-7, with 11 bases identical to TRBD1. The V and J ends lost 4 bases and 3 bases, in that order; junction bases with no gene match: 9. CDR1 and CDR2 (germline): SGHNT, YYREEE (reference sequence). The CDR3 length is 16 residues. The CDR3 coding sequence is TGTGCCAGCAGCCGCGCCGGGACAGGGGGACTCTACGAGCAGTACTTC. Its protein is CASSRAGTGGLYEQYF.